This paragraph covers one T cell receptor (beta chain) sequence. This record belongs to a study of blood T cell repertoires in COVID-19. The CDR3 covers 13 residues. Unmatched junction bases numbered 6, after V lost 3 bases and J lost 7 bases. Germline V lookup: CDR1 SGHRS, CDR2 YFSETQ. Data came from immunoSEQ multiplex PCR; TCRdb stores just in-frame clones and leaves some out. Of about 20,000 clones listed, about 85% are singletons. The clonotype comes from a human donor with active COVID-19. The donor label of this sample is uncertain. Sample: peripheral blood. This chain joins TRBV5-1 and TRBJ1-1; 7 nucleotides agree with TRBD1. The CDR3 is CASSYQGGYEAFF. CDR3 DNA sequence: TGCGCCAGCAGCTACCAGGGGGGTTATGAAGCTTTCTTT.